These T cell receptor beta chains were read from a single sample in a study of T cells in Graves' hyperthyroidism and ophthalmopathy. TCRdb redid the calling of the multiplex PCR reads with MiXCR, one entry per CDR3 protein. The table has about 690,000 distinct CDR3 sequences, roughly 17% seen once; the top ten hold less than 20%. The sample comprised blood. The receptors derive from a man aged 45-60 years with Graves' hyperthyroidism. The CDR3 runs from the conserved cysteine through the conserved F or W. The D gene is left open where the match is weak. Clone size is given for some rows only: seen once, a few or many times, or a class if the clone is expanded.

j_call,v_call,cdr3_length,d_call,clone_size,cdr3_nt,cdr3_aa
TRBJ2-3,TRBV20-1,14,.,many,TGCAGTGCTAGAGATAGCGTCCGGGGGGATACGCAGTATTTT,CSARDSVRGDTQYF
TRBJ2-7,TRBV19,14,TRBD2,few,TGTGCCAGTAGAGGAAGCGGGAGGACTTACGAGCAGTACTTC,CASRGSGRTYEQYF
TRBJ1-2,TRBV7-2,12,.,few,TGTGCCAGCAGTTATCAAACCCTCGGGGGCACCTTC,CASSYQTLGGTF
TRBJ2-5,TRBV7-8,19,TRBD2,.,TGTGCCAGCAGCCGAGAGGCGGGACTAGCGGGGCCCTACCAAGAGACCCAGTACTTC,CASSREAGLAGPYQETQYF
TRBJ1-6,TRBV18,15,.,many,TGTGCCAGCTCACCCTCCGGCTCCTATAATTCACCCCTCCACTTT,CASSPSGSYNSPLHF
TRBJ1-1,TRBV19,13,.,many,TGTGCCAGTAGTACCACGACAGGCGGTGAAGCTTTCTTT,CASSTTTGGEAFF
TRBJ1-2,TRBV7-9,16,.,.,TGTGCCAGCAGCTTAGAAACCAAGCGACGGATCTATGGCTACACCTTC,CASSLETKRRIYGYTF
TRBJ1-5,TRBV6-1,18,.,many,TGTGCCAGCAGTTCCGGGAGATACCACTCCTATGGCAATCAGCCCCAGCATTTT,CASSSGRYHSYGNQPQHF
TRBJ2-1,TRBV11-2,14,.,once,TGTGCCAGCAGCTTAGTTTGGAAGTACAATGAGCAGTTCTTC,CASSLVWKYNEQFF
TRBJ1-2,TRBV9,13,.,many,TGTGCCAGCAGCGTCTATAACTATGAAGGCTACACCTTC,CASSVYNYEGYTF
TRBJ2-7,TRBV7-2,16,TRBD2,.,TGTGCCAGCAGCTCACAACCTAGCGGGACAATCCACGAGCAGTACTTC,CASSSQPSGTIHEQYF
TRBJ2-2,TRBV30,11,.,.,TGTGCCTGGGGATACACCGGGGAGCTGTTTTTT,CAWGYTGELFF
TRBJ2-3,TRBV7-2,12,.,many,TGTGCCAGCACTAGATTTGGAGATACGCAGTATTTT,CASTRFGDTQYF
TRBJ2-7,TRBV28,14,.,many,TGTGCCAGCAGTTTATCGCCACTCGTCGGCGAGCAGTACTTC,CASSLSPLVGEQYF
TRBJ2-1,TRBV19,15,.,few,TGTGCCAGTAGTATGTCGGGACTCTCTTACAATGAGCAGTTCTTC,CASSMSGLSYNEQFF
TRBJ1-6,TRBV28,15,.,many,TGTGCCAGCAGTTTATCAGGCAGCTCCAATTCACCCCTCCACTTT,CASSLSGSSNSPLHF
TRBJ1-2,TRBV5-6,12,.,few,TGTGCCAGCAGCAAAGACAGACTTAGCTACACCTTC,CASSKDRLSYTF
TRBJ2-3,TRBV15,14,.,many,TGTGCCACCGGTCTTGAGGGGGACACAGATACGCAGTATTTT,CATGLEGDTDTQYF
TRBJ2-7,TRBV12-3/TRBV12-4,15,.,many,TGTGCCAGCAGTTTTCTCCAGGGGGGGTCCTACGAGCAGTACTTC,CASSFLQGGSYEQYF
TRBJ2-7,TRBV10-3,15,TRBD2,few,TGTGCCATCAGTGATTTAGCGGGAAGCGCCAACGAGCAGTACTTC,CAISDLAGSANEQYF
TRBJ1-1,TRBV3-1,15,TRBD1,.,TGTGCCAGCAGCCTGAGGGAGGGGGCGAGGGGTGAAGCTTTCTTT,CASSLREGARGEAFF
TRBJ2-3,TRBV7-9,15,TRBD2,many,TGTGCCAGCAGCGGCGGGACTAGCGACACAGATACGCAGTATTTT,CASSGGTSDTDTQYF
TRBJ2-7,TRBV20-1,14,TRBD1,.,TGCAGTGCTATTCCGGGACAGGTTCCTTACGAGCAGTACTTC,CSAIPGQVPYEQYF
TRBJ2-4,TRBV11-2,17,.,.,TGTGGCAGCAGCTTAGAGTTGGGGTGGGGCCGTAAAAACATTCAGTACTTC,CGSSLELGWGRKNIQYF
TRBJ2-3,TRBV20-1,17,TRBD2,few,TGCAGTGCTAGAGGACTAGCGGGAGACCCCTGGGCAGATACGCAGTATTTT,CSARGLAGDPWADTQYF
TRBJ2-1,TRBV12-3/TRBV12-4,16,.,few,TGTGCCAGCATGGCTAGCGAAGGTATAGGGGGGAAGGAGCAGTTCTTC,CASMASEGIGGKEQFF
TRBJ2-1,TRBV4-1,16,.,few,TGCGCCAGCAGCCAGACGGGACTCCTTTCCTACAATGAGCAGTTCTTC,CASSQTGLLSYNEQFF
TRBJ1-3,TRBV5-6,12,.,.,TGTGCCGGCAGCTTATTTGGAAACACCATATATTTT,CAGSLFGNTIYF
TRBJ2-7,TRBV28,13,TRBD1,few,TGTGCCAGTCCCGGGACAGGGTGGTTCGAGCAGTACTTC,CASPGTGWFEQYF
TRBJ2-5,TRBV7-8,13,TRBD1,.,TGTGCCAGCAGCCCTTGGGACAGGTTTAGGCGGTACTTC,CASSPWDRFRRYF
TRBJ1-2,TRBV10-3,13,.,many,TGTGCCATGCAGGGTTCACGCGGCTATGGCTACACCTTC,CAMQGSRGYGYTF
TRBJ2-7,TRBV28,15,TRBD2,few,TGTGCCAGCAGTTTAGCGGCTAGCGGGAGGCGGGAGCAGTACTTC,CASSLAASGRREQYF
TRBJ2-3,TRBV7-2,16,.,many,TGTGCCAGCAGCTTGAGTAGCGGTCCCCAGTTGGATACGCAGTATTTT,CASSLSSGPQLDTQYF
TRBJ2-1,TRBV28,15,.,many,TGTGCCAGCAGTTTTATTAGCGGAACCTACAATGAGCAGTTCTTC,CASSFISGTYNEQFF
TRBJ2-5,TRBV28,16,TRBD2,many,TGTGCCAGCAGTCCACCAACTAGCGCGAGCCAAGAGACCCAGTACTTC,CASSPPTSASQETQYF
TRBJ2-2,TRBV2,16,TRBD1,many,TGTGCCAGCAGTGAAAGGACAGGGGGCGCCGACGGGGAGCTGTTTTTT,CASSERTGGADGELFF
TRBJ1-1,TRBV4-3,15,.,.,TGCGCCAGCAGCCAAGATTGGGGTATGAACACTGAAGCTTTCTTT,CASSQDWGMNTEAFF
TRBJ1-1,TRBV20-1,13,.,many,TGCAGTGCCAGGGGACGGGATGTCACTGAAGCTTTCTTT,CSARGRDVTEAFF
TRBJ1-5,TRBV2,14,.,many,TGTGCCAGCAGTGAAGCAGGGGAGGGTCAGCCCCAGCATTTT,CASSEAGEGQPQHF
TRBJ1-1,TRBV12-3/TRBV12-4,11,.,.,TGTGCCAGCTGTCGCGGGGTTCTGGCTTTCTTT,CASCRGVLAFF
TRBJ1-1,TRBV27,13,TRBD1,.,TGTGCCACCCTGGACAGGGTTCGAACTGAAGCTTTCTTT,CATLDRVRTEAFF
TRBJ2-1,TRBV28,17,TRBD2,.,TGTGCCAGCAGCCCGAACCTAGGACTAGCGGTTTACAATGAGCAGTTCTTC,CASSPNLGLAVYNEQFF
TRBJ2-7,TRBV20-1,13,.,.,TGCAGTGTCGGGGCAGTAAATTCCTACGAGCAGTACTTC,CSVGAVNSYEQYF
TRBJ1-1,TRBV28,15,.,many,TGTGCCAGCAGTTTAACAGGCGGATTGAACACTGAAGCTTTCTTT,CASSLTGGLNTEAFF
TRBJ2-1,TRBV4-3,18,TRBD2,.,TGCGCCAGCAGCCCCGGGACTAGCGGGATTCCTGCGGTGGATGAGCAGTTCTTC,CASSPGTSGIPAVDEQFF
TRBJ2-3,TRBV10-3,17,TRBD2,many,TGTGCCATCAGTGGGTCTAAACGCGGGAGTAGCACAGATACGCAGTATTTT,CAISGSKRGSSTDTQYF
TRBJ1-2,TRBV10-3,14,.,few,TGTGCCATCAGTGACCCGGGGGAAAACTATGGCTACACCTTC,CAISDPGENYGYTF
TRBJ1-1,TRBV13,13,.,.,TGTGCCAGCAGCCATTCGGTGAACACTGAAGCTTTCTTT,CASSHSVNTEAFF
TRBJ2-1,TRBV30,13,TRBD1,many,TGTGCCTGGAGTCGAAACGACGCAGGGGGGCAGTTCTTC,CAWSRNDAGGQFF
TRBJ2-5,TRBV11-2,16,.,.,TGTGCCAGCAGCCCCGGACTCGTTAATCTTCAAGAGACCCAGTACTTC,CASSPGLVNLQETQYF
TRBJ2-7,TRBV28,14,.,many,TGTGCCAGCAGTTTAATGCTAGCAACCTACGAGCAGTACTTC,CASSLMLATYEQYF
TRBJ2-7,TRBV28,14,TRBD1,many,TGTGCCAGCAGCTCCGGGACAGGGACCCACGAGCAGTACTTC,CASSSGTGTHEQYF
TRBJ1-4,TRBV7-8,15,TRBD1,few,TGTGCCAGCAGCTTAGGACAGGGCGGCGCGGGAAAACTGTTTTTT,CASSLGQGGAGKLFF
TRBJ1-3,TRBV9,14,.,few,TGTGCCAGCAGCCCAGGGATCTCTGGAAACACCATATATTTT,CASSPGISGNTIYF
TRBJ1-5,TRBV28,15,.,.,TGTGCCAGCAGTCACCTCGAAGGGACCAATCAGCCCCAGCATTTT,CASSHLEGTNQPQHF